This T cell receptor beta chain was documented in a study of shared clonotypes between healthy human individuals. Donors comprised only Caucasian adults living in Nashville, Tennessee. CDR3 length: 15 residues. The trim removed 6 bases at V and 4 bases at J, leaving 11 bases unmatched. Germline V gene data show CDR1 as SNHLY and CDR2 as FYNNEI. Spread over ten immunoSEQ deep assay plates, unsorted PBMC DNA underwent sequencing. Clones were sequenced by immunoSEQ multiplex PCR, and TCRdb holds only the in-frame ones, with some missing. The sample has about half a million clones, 70% to 85% seen once. This TCR was recovered from a woman aged 35 to 49 in good health. Some clones in this sample may be carry-over from other donors' samples. V gene TRBV2 combines with J gene TRBJ2-7, with TRBD1 identical over 8 bases. Sample: PBMCs. CDR3 bases: TGTGCCAGCAGCGTCGGGCAGGGGGCCTTGTACGAGCAGTACTTC. Translated, it gives CASSVGQGALYEQYF.